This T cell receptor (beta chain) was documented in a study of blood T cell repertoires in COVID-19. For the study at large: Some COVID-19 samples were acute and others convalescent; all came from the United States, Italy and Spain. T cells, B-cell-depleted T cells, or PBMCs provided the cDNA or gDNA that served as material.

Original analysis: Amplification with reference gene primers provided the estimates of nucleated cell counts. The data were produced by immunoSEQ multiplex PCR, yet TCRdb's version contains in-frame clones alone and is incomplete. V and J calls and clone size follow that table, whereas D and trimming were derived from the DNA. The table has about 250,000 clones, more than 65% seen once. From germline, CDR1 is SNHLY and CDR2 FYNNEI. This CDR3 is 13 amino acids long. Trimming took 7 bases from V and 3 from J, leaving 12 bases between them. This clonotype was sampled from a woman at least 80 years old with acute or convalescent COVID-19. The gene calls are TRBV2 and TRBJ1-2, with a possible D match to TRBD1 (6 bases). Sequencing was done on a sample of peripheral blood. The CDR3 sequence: CASTRDTYYGYTF. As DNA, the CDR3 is TGTGCCAGCACTCGGGACACCTACTATGGCTACACCTTC.